This record concerns one T cell receptor beta chain sequence. The antigen this receptor binds is unknown. No base quality information exists; no much larger clone differs at one position. This record belongs to a study of Ad26.COV2.S vaccination and SARS-CoV-2 variants (dated by TCRdb to 2020 to 2022). Describing the broader study: Donors in the vaccine arm were drawn from COV1001, a phase I-IIa trial of Ad26.COV2.S in healthy adults that was multicentre, randomized, double-blind and placebo-controlled. Ad26.COV2.S was administered intramuscularly at 5 x 10^10 or 1 x 10^11 viral particles, either as a single shot or as two shots given 56 days apart. TCRbeta repertoire sequencing served as the tool for gauging how specific and how broad the SARS-CoV-2-reactive T cell receptors were following Ad26.COV2.S vaccination. The TCR-sequenced set comprised approximately 32 samples: around 20 Ad26.COV2.S vaccine recipients, 5 placebo recipients and 8 SARS-CoV-2 convalescent individuals. Trial participants were randomized into five groups of five: low-dose or high-dose Ad26.COV2.S given once or twice, or placebo on both occasions. Investigators did not know the trial group allocation while performing experiments and assessing outcomes.

V drops 1 base and J drops 0 bases, leaving 10 bases in between. CDR1 and CDR2, looked up from the germline V gene (reference sequence), are LGHDT and YNNKEL. The CDR3 runs 15 amino acids, cysteine and phenylalanine included. Only the CDR3 part of the read is kept: 45 bases, read in frame from the first base. Overall results and qualifications from the work: Ad26.COV2.S recipients had higher spike-specific TCR breadth than placebo recipients (P = 0.0014). Vaccine and placebo recipients had similar non-spike TCR breadth, a finding consistent with the vaccine containing only spike. The study was not powered to compare responses between vaccine doses or regimens. It was noted by the authors that total T cell responses may have been underestimated by the TCR breadth and depth analyses. After vaccination, spike-specific CD8+ and CD4+ T cell responses were reported to show substantial breadth.

The label giving this sample's treatment or condition can be read as: about 20 received Ad26.COV2.S at low or high dose, single or two shots; about five received placebo; per-sample allocation not given. Repertoires of vaccine and placebo recipients were sequenced from samples collected on day 63 after the first injection. Cohort 1b enrolled roughly 25 adults aged 18-55 years at a single site in Boston, USA, between 29 July and 7 August 2020. Ad26.COV2.S was a replication-incompetent adenovirus type 26 vector expressing a prefusion-stabilized SARS-CoV-2 spike protein from the original Wuhan strain. The immunoSEQ Assay was the method used to sequence TCRbeta CDR3 regions. After extraction, genomic DNA underwent amplification by bias-controlled multiplex PCR, followed by high-throughput sequencing. As for the authors' bioinformatics: Collapsing and filtering of sequences were performed to quantify the absolute abundance of each unique TCRbeta CDR3 region. Usable DNA was measured by amplifying reference genes present in all nucleated cells, and TCRbeta template counts were normalized to that usable DNA to estimate T cell fraction. Repertoire TCRs were annotated as SARS-CoV-2-specific when V gene, CDR3 amino acid sequence and J gene were exactly matched to a known reactive TCR set. MIRA supplied the reference SARS-CoV-2 TCR set, which was filtered for enrichment in COVID-19-positive ImmuneCODE repertoires so that public or cross-reactive TCRs were removed. Using the MIRA antigens, annotated TCRs were further analysed by specific ORF or by position within an ORF. Depth was the summed frequency of annotated unique rearrangements, while breadth was defined as annotated unique rearrangements over total unique productive rearrangements. TCR breadth was compared between groups using two-sided Wilcoxon rank-sum tests. TCRdb retrieved this table from immuneACCESS and kept in-frame rearrangements only. Not all clones are present; in checked studies, unresolved V genes account for under half, and no reason is known for the remainder. The V and J calls and clone size come from that table; D and trimming were worked out from the DNA. The sample profile shows over 400,000 clones; 89% of them were found once. The ten largest clones take up just over 2.5% of the sample.

This TCR came from a person aged 18-65 years who received the Ad26.COV2.S COVID-19 vaccine or a placebo. The chain couples TRBV3-1 (or the pseudogene TRBV3-2) to TRBJ2-7; the D gene is not confidently resolved. Here the sequenced sample was peripheral blood, taken in a trial of Ad26.COV2.S vaccine versus placebo. The nucleotide sequence is given as TGTGCCAGCAGCCAAGTCCCGGTCCCCTCCTACGAGCAGTACTTC. Its protein is CASSQVPVPSYEQYF.